The 26 T cell receptor beta chains listed next were all sequenced from one sample in a study of beta chain features in type 1 diabetes. Reverse transcribing all isolated RNA meant expressed TCRB transcripts were sequenced. Assay: immunoSEQ multiplex PCR; the TCRdb copy retains only in-frame clones and omits some. This table has about 140,000 clones, about a tenth appearing once. The source material was central memory CD4+ T cells from blood. The receptor set was obtained from a woman aged 40 to 50 in good health.

V usage is TRBV2 and J usage is TRBJ2-3; TRBD1 aligns across 10 bases. CDR3 size: 14 residues. Losses at the gene ends were 7 bases for V and 2 bases for J; bases not matched to a gene: 3. Germline CDR1 and CDR2: SNHLY and FYNNEI. In nucleotides, the CDR3 is TGTGCCAGCACTGGGACAGGGGTCACAGATACGCAGTATTTT. Translated: CASTGTGVTDTQYF.

The chain couples TRBV6-1 to TRBJ2-1, with TRBD1 identical over 7 bases. V lost 6 bases to trimming and J lost 12 bases; unmatched junction nucleotides: 5. This CDR3 is built from 11 residues. Germline assignment: CDR1 MNHNS and CDR2 SASEGT. CDR3 residues: CASSDRQGQFF. CDR3 DNA sequence: TGTGCCAGCAGCGATAGACAGGGGCAGTTCTTC.

This clone was detected only a few times. The gene calls are TRBV7-6 and TRBJ1-4; tentatively, D is TRBD1 (5 bases). V was shortened by 1 base and J by 8 bases, with 20 bases between the two germline ends. The CDR3 loop spans 17 amino acids. In germline, CDR1 is SGHVS, CDR2 FNYEAQ. The CDR3 here is CASSLEGRRGRGEKLFF. In DNA, the CDR3 is TGTGCCAGCAGCTTAGAGGGGAGACGGGGGAGAGGGGAAAAACTGTTTTTT.

The chain is built from TRBV19 and TRBJ1-2, with 8 bases matching TRBD1. Germline V gene lookup returns CDR1 LNHDA and CDR2 SQIVND (reference sequence). The V segment lost 6 bases and the J segment 5 bases; nucleotides outside the gene matches: 14. The CDR3 totals 16 residues. This CDR3 is CASSASQGARGYGYTF. In nucleotides, the CDR3 is TGTGCCAGTAGCGCCTCTCAGGGGGCGAGAGGGTATGGCTACACCTTC.

This clone was picked up a small number of times. This chain joins TRBV4-1 and TRBJ1-6; no clear D gene. Germline CDR1 MGHRA, CDR2 YSYEKL. The V gene lost 5 bases and the J gene lost 6 bases, with 11 bases spanning the gap. The CDR3 has 14 residues. This CDR3 reads CASSGGWVNSPLHF. The CDR3 nucleotides are TGCGCCAGCAGCGGAGGGTGGGTTAATTCACCCCTCCACTTT.

This clone has only a few counts. The chain links TRBV29-1 to TRBJ2-7; TRBD2 matches 13 bases. V was clipped by 6 bases and J by 4 bases; unmatched bases: 3. CDR1 and CDR2 (germline): SQVTM, ANQGSEA. The CDR3 totals 13 residues. The chain's CDR3 is CSVGLAGRYEQYF. DNA for the CDR3: TGCAGCGTGGGACTAGCGGGGAGGTACGAGCAGTACTTC.

The chain couples TRBV11-2 to TRBJ2-7; TRBD1 matches at 8 bases. J gave up 2 bases and V 5 bases, and 11 bases lay outside the gene matches. The length of the CDR3 is 16 residues. CDR1 and CDR2 from the germline V gene are SGHAT and FQNNGV. CDR3 loop: CASSPIRRQGTYEQYF. The CDR3 bases are TGTGCCAGCAGCCCCATAAGGCGACAGGGGACCTACGAGCAGTACTTC. Variable domain in full (rest from reference TRBV11-2 and TRBJ2-7): EAGVAQSPRYKIIEKRQSVAFWCNPISGHATLYWYQQILGQGPKLLIQFQNNGVVDDSQLPKDRFSAERLKGVDSTLKIQPAKLEDSAVYLCASSPIRRQGTYEQYFGPGTRLTVT.

The chain combines TRBV6-1 with TRBJ2-5; D might be TRBD1 (5 bases). V lost 2 bases, J lost 1 base, and 11 bases lay in between. The CDR3 is 15 amino acids. Germline V gives CDR1 MNHNS, CDR2 SASEGT. In DNA form, the CDR3 reads TGTGCCAGCAGTGAATTTAGGGGAAGCCAAGAGACCCAGTACTTC. Translated: CASSEFRGSQETQYF.

This clone has just a few counts. The chain employs TRBV5-1 and TRBJ1-5, with D hard to call. Germline assignment: CDR1 SGHRS and CDR2 YFSETQ. The CDR3 runs 14 residues. V was pared by 0 bases and J by 0 bases, with 4 bases between. Written as DNA, the CDR3 is TGCGCCAGCAGCTTGGACACTAGCAATCAGCCCCAGCATTTT. It translates to CASSLDTSNQPQHF.

Comments on this clone: Germline and junction disagree at one end, which may indicate a read error. The chain employs TRBV11-2 and TRBJ2-5; 13 nucleotides agree with TRBD2. Germline V gene lookup returns CDR1 SGHAT and CDR2 FQNNGV. The CDR3 length is 14 residues. The CDR3 DNA reads as TGTGCCAGCAGCTTAGGCACTAGCGGGGGGGCCCAGCACTTC. It specifies CASSLGTSGGAQHF.

The V gene is TRBV10-3, the J gene TRBJ2-3; TRBD1 aligns across 9 bases. V gave up 8 bases and J gave up 4 bases; unmatched junction bases: 7. From germline, CDR1 is ENHRY and CDR2 SYGVKD. The CDR3 extends over 14 amino acids. Here the CDR3 DNA reads TGTGCCATCGCCTCGGGACAGGGTGCAGATACGCAGTATTTT. Its translation is CAIASGQGADTQYF.

This clone was observed a handful of times. This chain uses TRBV2 with TRBJ2-7; weak D call: TRBD1 (7 bases). The CDR3 loop spans 15 amino acids. Germline CDR1 SNHLY, CDR2 FYNNEI. V shed 4 bases and J shed 6 bases, with 19 bases lying between them. For the CDR3, the DNA is TGTGCCAGCAGTGTCACCATATTGGAGGGGGCCGAGCAGTACTTC. Its translation is CASSVTILEGAEQYF.

The chain combines TRBV10-3 with TRBJ2-3; 15 positions agree with TRBD2. The V gene's germline CDR1 is ENHRY and CDR2 SYGVKD. The CDR3 is 16 amino acids. V lost 4 bases, J lost 8 bases, and 7 bases stayed unmatched. The CDR3: CAISAEGLAGGSTQYF. CDR3 bases: TGTGCCATCAGTGCAGAAGGACTAGCGGGGGGGAGTACGCAGTATTTT.

This sequence joins TRBV7-2 and TRBJ2-7, with 8 bases aligning to TRBD1. The germline CDR1 and CDR2 sequences are SGHTA and FQGNSA. Trimming at V came to 6 bases and at J to 2 bases, leaving 9 bases not matched to a gene. The CDR3 is made up of 15 amino acids. As DNA, the CDR3 is TGTGCCAGCAGTCGTCACAGGGGACAGGCCTACGAGCAGTACTTC. This sequence encodes CASSRHRGQAYEQYF.

Only a few counts were recorded for this clone. The chain couples TRBV14 to TRBJ2-7; D is perhaps TRBD2 (5 bases). CDR1 is SGHDN, CDR2 FVKESK, per germline. V lost 2 bases, J lost 6 bases, and 14 bases lay in between. This CDR3 spans 14 amino acids. CDR3: CASSQRRGNGEQYF. CDR3 nucleotides: TGTGCCAGCAGCCAAAGACGAGGGAACGGCGAGCAGTACTTC.

CDR3 DNA: TGTGCCAGCAGACAGACAGGGGGCGGGTATGGCTACACCTTC. Its translation is CASRQTGGGYGYTF. The rearrangement uses TRBV28 and TRBJ1-2; 10 nucleotides match TRBD1. CDR3 size: 14 residues. After removal of 6 bases from V and 5 bases from J, the junction contained 6 bases not matched to a gene. Germline V gene data show CDR1 as MDHEN and CDR2 as SYDVKM.

This clone was picked up many times. The chain carries TRBV5-1 and TRBJ2-5, with 11 nucleotides matching TRBD2. This CDR3 region has 15 residues. The germline V gene encodes CDR1 SGHRS and CDR2 YFSETQ. V trimming: 0 bases; J trimming: 4 bases; junction bases outside the gene matches: 2. Written as DNA, the CDR3 is TGCGCCAGCAGCTTGGGGGGGACTAGCGGAGAGACCCAGTACTTC. It is translated as CASSLGGTSGETQYF.

This chain links TRBV2 with TRBJ1-1; TRBD1 might be the D (5 bases). Per germline, CDR1 SNHLY and CDR2 FYNNEI. This CDR3 comprises 13 residues. CDR3 DNA: TGTGTAAGTGGGGCGGGGACGAACACTGAAGCTTTCTTT. It encodes CVSGAGTNTEAFF. Based on the CDR3 plus reference TRBV2 and TRBJ1-1, the full variable domain is EPEVTQTPSHQVTQMGQEVILRCVPISNHLYFYWYRQILGQKVEFLVSFYNNEISEKSEIFDDQFSVERPDGSNFTLKIRSTKLEDSAMYFCVSGAGTNTEAFFGQGTRLTVV.

This clone was counted only a few times. The gene calls are TRBV7-2 and TRBJ2-1; 11 bases line up with TRBD1. V lost 5 bases, J lost 7 bases, and 10 bases stayed unmatched. The CDR3 contains 16 residues. CDR1 and CDR2 from the germline V gene are SGHTA and FQGNSA. The CDR3 nucleotides read TGTGCCAGCAGCCCCCAAACCGGGACAGGGGGTAATGAGCAGTTCTTC. This sequence encodes CASSPQTGTGGNEQFF.

This rearrangement joins TRBV28 to TRBJ1-2, with D tentatively TRBD1 (5 bases). The CDR3 extends over 15 amino acids. Trimming removed 7 bases from V and 5 bases from J, with 20 bases in between. Per germline, CDR1 MDHEN and CDR2 SYDVKM. The CDR3 sequence is CASIPSQIGAYGYTF. CDR3 nucleotide sequence: TGTGCCAGCATCCCTTCTCAGATAGGGGCTTATGGCTACACCTTC.

This clone was seen only a few times. The CDR3 region is CASSQVGPGSFAYGYTF. The CDR3 DNA sequence: TGTGCCAGCAGCCAAGTTGGTCCGGGTTCTTTCGCCTATGGCTACACCTTC. The chain couples TRBV14 to TRBJ1-2; D is ambiguous. This CDR3 region has 17 residues. Germline loops: CDR1 SGHDN, CDR2 FVKESK. V lost 1 base to trimming and J lost 4 bases, with 19 bases between them.

This clone was seen a handful of times. The same CDR3 is also encoded by other DNA sequences in this sample. This chain uses TRBV5-1 with TRBJ2-3; a possible D gene is TRBD2 (6 bases). Deletions cut 4 bases from V and 0 bases from J, with 12 bases between. CDR3 length: 15 amino acids. Germline values: CDR1 SGHRS, CDR2 YFSETQ. The CDR3 reads CASSLSGSSTDTQYF. The CDR3 DNA is TGCGCCAGCAGCCTTAGCGGATCTAGCACAGATACGCAGTATTTT.

The CDR3 coding sequence is TGTGCCAGCAGACGGTCTTGGGAGCAGTACTTC. Its translation: CASRRSWEQYF. The chain uses TRBV2 and TRBJ2-7; no clear D gene. This CDR3 has 11 residues. Trimming removed 6 bases from V and 7 bases from J, with 10 bases in between. CDR1 and CDR2 (germline): SNHLY, FYNNEI.

A few counts support this clone. The V call is TRBV5-1, the J call TRBJ2-3; 12 nucleotides line up with TRBD2. This CDR3 contains 17 residues. Germline V gene data show CDR1 as SGHRS and CDR2 as YFSETQ. Losses at the gene ends were 4 bases for V and 1 base for J; bases not matched to a gene: 7. The CDR3 reads CASSKGLAGWGTDTQYF. In DNA, the CDR3 is TGCGCCAGCAGCAAAGGACTAGCGGGGTGGGGCACAGATACGCAGTATTTT. Together with reference TRBV5-1 and TRBJ2-3, the CDR3 gives the full variable domain: KAGVTQTPRYLIKTRGQQVTLSCSPISGHRSVSWYQQTPGQGLQFLFEYFSETQRNKGNFPGRFSGRQFSNSRSEMNVSTLELGDSALYLCASSKGLAGWGTDTQYFGPGTRLTVL.

This clone has a handful of counts. The same CDR3 can be traced to other DNA sequences in this sample. The J gene is TRBJ2-2, the V gene TRBV11-2, with 7 bases fitting TRBD2. Per the germline V gene, CDR1 is SGHAT and CDR2 is FQNNGV. CDR3 length: 15 amino acids. Trimming took 1 base from V and 3 from J; bases not matched to a gene: 2. The CDR3 region is CASSLVGGDTGELFF. The CDR3 DNA reads TGTGCCAGCAGCTTAGTTGGGGGGGACACCGGGGAGCTGTTTTTT.

This clone was recorded at least ten times. V gene TRBV7-9 combines with J gene TRBJ1-5; D gene uncertain. Trimming stripped 3 bases from V and 3 bases from J, with 3 bases between. This CDR3 spans 12 amino acids. Germline loops: CDR1 SEHNR, CDR2 FQNEAQ (reference sequence). CDR3 coding DNA: TGTGCCAGCAGCTTTCTCAATCAGCCCCAGCATTTT. The encoded protein is CASSFLNQPQHF.